The 27 T cell receptor beta chains below come from one sample, sequenced in a study of blood T cell repertoires in COVID-19. Profiling relied on immunoSEQ multiplex PCR, and the TCRdb table lists in-frame clones only, not all of them. The sample carries about 100,000 clones, 80% recorded once. Sequenced material: peripheral blood. Receptor source: a man aged 70 or older with active or convalescent COVID-19.

The J gene is TRBJ1-5, the V gene TRBV24-1, with D possibly TRBD1 on 5 matching bases. Trimming took off 5 bases at V and 4 bases at J, with 8 bases between the two ends. This CDR3 spans 13 amino acids. The germline gives CDR1 KGHDR, CDR2 SFDVKD. In DNA form, the CDR3 reads TGTGCCACCAGTGCGGAGGGGAATCAGCCCCAGCATTTT. Protein: CATSAEGNQPQHF.

The rearrangement joins TRBV4-1 to TRBJ2-5, with TRBD1 matching 9 bases. Trimming took 0 bases from V and 5 from J; bases not matched to a gene: 4. Germline assignment: CDR1 MGHRA and CDR2 YSYEKL. This CDR3 is 15 amino acids long. The CDR3 loop is CASSQEDRGGETQYF. DNA for the CDR3: TGCGCCAGCAGCCAAGAGGACAGGGGAGGGGAGACCCAGTACTTC.

The rearrangement links TRBV15 to TRBJ1-1; no clear D. V was pared by 0 bases and J by 4 bases, with 6 bases between. This CDR3 is built from 13 residues. Germline CDR1 and CDR2: LNHNV and YYDKDF (reference sequence). CDR3 DNA: TGTGCCACCAGCAGAGATCCGAGCACTGAAGCTTTCTTT. This gives the protein CATSRDPSTEAFF.

This chain uses TRBV7-9 with TRBJ2-1, with D maybe TRBD2 (6 bases). The V gene's germline CDR1 is SEHNR and CDR2 FQNEAQ (reference sequence). V was trimmed by 5 bases and J by 9 bases, leaving 14 bases between them. The CDR3 covers 13 residues. The CDR3 reads CASSPGSFGEQFF. CDR3 in DNA: TGTGCCAGCAGCCCCGGGAGTTTTGGTGAGCAGTTCTTC.

The chain joins TRBV29-1 to TRBJ1-2; D is perhaps TRBD1 (6 bases). This CDR3 comprises 12 residues. The V gene's germline CDR1 is SQVTM and CDR2 ANQGSEA. Trimming removed 6 bases from V and 8 bases from J, with 16 bases in between. CDR3 sequence reads: CSVLQGFLGYTF. The CDR3 DNA reads as TGCAGCGTGCTTCAGGGGTTCTTGGGCTACACCTTC.

This clone was counted only a few times. The genes are TRBV7-2 and TRBJ2-3; TRBD2 aligns across 7 bases. The V gene end was trimmed by 4 bases and the J gene end by 4 bases; junction bases not matched to a gene: 20. The germline CDR1 and CDR2 sequences are SGHTA and FQGNSA. The CDR3 runs 19 residues. CDR3 DNA: TGTGCCAGCAGCTCCCTTCCGGGGGGTAGCGGGCCCAATGCAGATACGCAGTATTTT. This codes for CASSSLPGGSGPNADTQYF.

The V call is TRBV19, the J call TRBJ1-4, with TRBD1 matching over 9 bases. V lost 5 bases and J lost 0; bases outside the gene matches: 10. CDR1 and CDR2 from the germline V gene are LNHDA and SQIVND (reference sequence). The CDR3 spans 18 residues. The CDR3 DNA reads as TGTGCCAGTAGTCAAACCGGGACAGGGCTTGCAACTAATGAAAAACTGTTTTTT. It encodes CASSQTGTGLATNEKLFF.

This clone occurred once. This chain joins TRBV9 and TRBJ2-7; D may be TRBD2 (6 bases). Trimming left V 0 bases short and J 3 bases short, with 10 bases between. Germline lookup yields CDR1 SGDLS and CDR2 YYNGEE. The CDR3 runs to 14 residues. Written as DNA, the CDR3 is TGTGCCAGCAGCGTAGGGGGGGAGAGCTACGAGCAGTACTTC. As protein: CASSVGGESYEQYF.

This sequence joins TRBV9 and TRBJ1-2; weak D call: TRBD1 (6 bases). Per the germline V gene, CDR1 is SGDLS and CDR2 is YYNGEE. With 6 bases removed from V and 2 bases from J, the gap between germline ends came to 17 bases. This CDR3 contains 15 residues. The CDR3 sequence is CASTETAGANYGYTF. In DNA, the CDR3 is TGTGCCAGCACGGAAACTGCGGGGGCCAACTATGGCTACACCTTC.

This clone has only one observation. The chain carries TRBV2 and TRBJ1-2, with D possibly TRBD1 on 6 matching bases. V lost 7 bases, J lost 4 bases, and 16 bases lay in between. The germline V gene encodes CDR1 SNHLY and CDR2 FYNNEI. This CDR3 region has 14 residues. CDR3 sequence (DNA): TGTGCCAGCATCCTGGACAGCGAAGTCTATGGCTACACCTTC. Its translation is CASILDSEVYGYTF.

This clone was picked up a small number of times. The chain recombines TRBV9 with TRBJ2-3; maybe TRBD1 (5 bases). V gave up 0 bases and J gave up 1 base, with 6 bases separating them. Germline assignment: CDR1 SGDLS and CDR2 YYNGEE. This CDR3 spans 14 amino acids. The CDR3 spells CASSVVGGTDTQYF. As DNA, the CDR3 is TGTGCCAGCAGCGTAGTAGGGGGCACAGATACGCAGTATTTT.

The gene calls are TRBV25-1 and TRBJ2-7, with 7 bases aligning to TRBD2. Germline V gives CDR1 MGHDK, CDR2 SYGVNS. The CDR3 sequence is 14 residues long. Germline trimming cut 4 bases from V and 0 bases from J; bases unmatched to any gene: 3. This chain's CDR3 is CASSATSDSYEQYF. The DNA of the CDR3 is TGTGCCAGCAGTGCCACTAGCGACTCCTACGAGCAGTACTTC.

The chain couples TRBV14 to TRBJ2-1, with D perhaps matching TRBD1 (6 bases). Trimming removed 0 bases at V and 4 bases at J, with 13 bases between. CDR1 SGHDN and CDR2 FVKESK come from the germline V gene. The CDR3 is made up of 16 amino acids. The CDR3 sequence: CASSQERGRGYNEQFF. The CDR3 region has the DNA TGTGCCAGCAGCCAAGAGAGAGGTAGGGGGTACAATGAGCAGTTCTTC. Together with reference TRBV14 and TRBJ2-1, the CDR3 gives the full variable domain: EAGVTQFPSHSVIEKGQTVTLRCDPISGHDNLYWYRRVMGKEIKFLLHFVKESKQDESGMPNNRFLAERTGGTYSTLKVQPAELEDSGVYFCASSQERGRGYNEQFFGPGTRLTVL.

The V call is TRBV4-1, the J call TRBJ1-4; 8 nucleotides match TRBD1. This CDR3 region has 16 residues. Germline values: CDR1 MGHRA, CDR2 YSYEKL. After removal of 1 base from V and 8 bases from J, the junction contained 9 bases not matched to a gene. The CDR3 DNA follows: TGCGCCAGCAGCCAAGGGAATACAGGGGGAAGAGAAAAACTGTTTTTT. As protein: CASSQGNTGGREKLFF.

This clone was picked up a small number of times. CDR3 sequence reads: CASSLVGQGERAFF. The CDR3 region has the DNA TGTGCCAGCAGCTTGGTGGGACAGGGTGAGCGGGCTTTCTTT. The chain couples TRBV5-4 to TRBJ1-1; 9 nucleotides agree with TRBD1. V lost 0 bases to trimming and J lost 11 bases; unmatched junction nucleotides: 8. There are 14 residues in the CDR3. In germline, CDR1 is SGHNT, CDR2 YYREEE (reference sequence).

This clone was found once. A read error may account for a junction end that differs from germline. The chain joins TRBV5-1 to TRBJ1-2; 12 bases are a match to TRBD1. This CDR3 comprises 15 residues. Germline CDR1 reads SGHRS; CDR2 reads YFSETQ. The CDR3 region is CARSLGGQGAGGYTF. CDR3 DNA: TGCGCCCGCAGCTTGGGGGGACAGGGGGCTGGTGGCTACACCTTC.

This sequence joins TRBV5-1 and TRBJ1-2; D ambiguous. This CDR3 is built from 13 residues. V lost 4 bases and J 3 bases, leaving 10 bases between the germline ends. The germline CDR1 and CDR2 sequences are SGHRS and YFSETQ. The DNA for the CDR3 is TGCGCCAGCAGCCCGGACGGGGACTATGGCTACACCTTC. It is translated as CASSPDGDYGYTF.

CDR3 coding DNA: TGTGCCAGCAGCCCTCAGGGAAATGAGCAGTTCTTC. Translated, it gives CASSPQGNEQFF. The rearrangement uses TRBV3-1 (or the pseudogene TRBV3-2) and TRBJ2-1; a weak D match, TRBD1 (5 bases). This CDR3 region has 12 residues. V was clipped by 4 bases and J by 7 bases, with 8 bases between them. The V gene's germline CDR1 is LGHDT and CDR2 YNNKEL (reference sequence).

The chain links TRBV4-1 to TRBJ1-1, with 7 positions matching TRBD1. V lost 5 bases and J lost 8; bases outside the gene matches: 11. From germline, CDR1 is MGHRA and CDR2 YSYEKL. CDR3 size: 14 residues. The CDR3 region has the DNA TGCGCCAGCAGCTGGAGTACAGGGGCCGAAGAAGCTTTCTTT. This translates into CASSWSTGAEEAFF.

This chain links TRBV28 with TRBJ1-1, with a possible D match to TRBD1 (6 bases). The CDR3 has 14 residues. V lost 4 bases and J 1 base, leaving 10 bases between the germline ends. Germline assignment: CDR1 MDHEN and CDR2 SYDVKM. CDR3 nucleotides: TGTGCCAGCAGTTGGAACAGGGAGAACACTGAAGCTTTCTTT. It specifies CASSWNRENTEAFF.

The rearrangement links TRBV7-2 to TRBJ2-7, with D perhaps matching TRBD2 (6 bases). The germline gives CDR1 SGHTA, CDR2 FQGNSA. The CDR3 extends over 13 amino acids. The ends were cut back, 5 bases at V and 7 bases at J, with 15 bases in the middle. The chain's CDR3 is CASSPGTGREQYF. The CDR3 bases are TGTGCCAGCAGCCCCGGGACTGGGCGGGAGCAGTACTTC.

With regard to this clone: Distinct nucleotide sequences in the sample also encode this CDR3. The chain carries TRBV5-1 and TRBJ2-7; D is uncertain. This CDR3 comprises 14 residues. Germline V gives CDR1 SGHRS, CDR2 YFSETQ. V was trimmed by 4 bases and J by 2 bases, leaving 13 bases between them. CDR3 residues: CASSLAGPPYEQYF. The CDR3, as DNA: TGCGCCAGCAGCCTGGCTGGGCCACCCTACGAGCAGTACTTC.

This sequence joins TRBV7-2 and TRBJ2-3, with D possibly matching TRBD1 (5 bases). CDR3 length: 14 residues. V was pared by 0 bases and J by 7 bases, with 11 bases between. CDR1 is SGHTA, CDR2 FQGNSA, per germline. The CDR3 sequence is CASSLAARANTQYF. CDR3 sequence (DNA): TGTGCCAGCAGCTTAGCGGCCAGGGCTAATACGCAGTATTTT.

The chain links TRBV7-2 to TRBJ1-1; 7 bases are shared with TRBD1. Germline loops: CDR1 SGHTA, CDR2 FQGNSA. The CDR3 runs to 15 residues. The ends lost 4 bases at V and 2 bases at J; junction bases unmatched: 7. CDR3 sequence (DNA): TGTGCCAGCAGCTCCCAGACAGGGAGAAACACTGAAGCTTTCTTT. This encodes CASSSQTGRNTEAFF.

This clone was counted between two and nine times. The V call is TRBV19, the J call TRBJ2-1; no clear D. Per the germline V gene, CDR1 is LNHDA and CDR2 is SQIVND (reference sequence). V lost 4 bases and J lost 8, with 9 bases in between. This CDR3 spans 12 amino acids. The CDR3: CASSTSGHEQFF. DNA of the CDR3: TGTGCCAGTAGTACCTCTGGCCATGAGCAGTTCTTC.

This clone has only one observation. The V gene is TRBV29-1, the J gene TRBJ2-5; 9 nucleotides line up with TRBD2. The CDR3 sequence is 17 residues long. Germline V gene lookup returns CDR1 SQVTM and CDR2 ANQGSEA. V shed 4 bases, J shed 1 base, and the junction held 13 bases outside the gene matches. CDR3 in DNA: TGCAGCGTTGTAAAGCTGGTGGCTAGCGGGGCCCAAGAGACCCAGTACTTC. Residues: CSVVKLVASGAQETQYF.

The table lists this clone with a count of one. This rearrangement joins TRBV7-3 to TRBJ1-1, with D perhaps TRBD1 (6 bases). Germline loops: CDR1 SGHTA, CDR2 FQGTGA. CDR3 size: 14 residues. V was shortened by 2 bases and J by 3 bases, with 10 bases between the two germline ends. The CDR3 region is CASSLEEGDTEAFF. The CDR3 DNA is TGTGCCAGCAGCTTAGAAGAGGGGGACACTGAAGCTTTCTTT. The full variable domain, with the rest looked up from reference TRBV7-3 and TRBJ1-1, is GAGVSQTPSNKVTEKGKYVELRCDPISGHTALYWYRQSLGQGPEFLIYFQGTGAADDSGLPNDRFFAVRPEGSVSTLKIQRTERGDSAVYLCASSLEEGDTEAFFGQGTRLTVV.